The clone carrying this T cell receptor (beta chain) has a count of ten or more. The antigen remains unidentified. TCRdb re-analysed the 5' RACE reads in MiXCR, keeping a single row per CDR3 protein. The sample lists approximately 120,000 distinct CDR3 sequences; 15% were seen once. Germline loops: CDR1 PRHDT, CDR2 FYEKMQ (reference sequence). With V trimmed by 1 base and J by 6 bases, 6 bases remained unmatched. This CDR3 contains 16 residues. This sample stems from a study of early T cells in non-severe SARS-CoV-2 infection. Study details: Sequencing used unsorted whole-blood bulk RNA, so chains lack pairing.

Study-level results: VDJdb-based annotation leaned toward anti-spike CD8 responses and missed private and CD4 specificities.

This chain joins TRBV13 and TRBJ2-3; the match to TRBD2 covers 11 bases. The clonotype comes from an adult who was a healthcare worker with PCR-confirmed SARS-CoV-2 infection or an uninfected control (not recorded which). Input material: whole blood. The CDR3 region is CASSLVTSGGSDTQYF. In DNA, the CDR3 is TGTGCCAGCAGCTTAGTCACTAGCGGGGGTTCGGATACGCAGTATTTT.